Shown below are 8 T cell receptor beta chains from a single sample sequenced in a study of T cells expressing NK-cell markers. For each CDR3 protein, TCRdb gives one entry from its re-call of the 5' RACE reads, without DNA. This sample's table reports 500,000 to 600,000 distinct CDR3 sequences. The specimen was blood T cells: a sorted CD56 or NKG2C T cell subset, CD4+ or CD8+ T cells, or bulk PBMC T cells (not recorded which). The receptors originated from a man in his late teens or twenties in good health.

The gene calls are TRBV28 and TRBJ2-7. CDR3 length: 11 amino acids. Germline V gene data show CDR1 as MDHEN and CDR2 as SYDVKM. The CDR3 region is CASSSATEQYF.

V and J are TRBV29-1 and TRBJ1-1. Germline V lookup: CDR1 SQVTM, CDR2 ANQGSEA. The CDR3 extends over 14 amino acids. This CDR3 reads CSVAESGGGTEAFF. The full variable domain, completed using reference TRBV29-1 and TRBJ1-1, is SAVISQKPSRDICQRGTSLTIQCQVDSQVTMMFWYRQQPGQSLTLIATANQGSEATYESGFVIDKFPISRPNLTFSTLTVSNMSPEDSSIYLCSVAESGGGTEAFFGQGTRLTVV.

The genes are TRBV5-1 and TRBJ2-5; TCRdb reports TRBD1, a call that lacks DNA to check it against. CDR1 SGHRS and CDR2 YFSETQ come from the germline V gene. The CDR3 covers 16 residues. The CDR3 is CASSFGQGLKMETQYF. The full variable domain, completed using reference TRBV5-1 and TRBJ2-5, is KAGVTQTPRYLIKTRGQQVTLSCSPISGHRSVSWYQQTPGQGLQFLFEYFSETQRNKGNFPGRFSGRQFSNSRSEMNVSTLELGDSALYLCASSFGQGLKMETQYFGPGTRLLVL.

The rearrangement uses TRBV24-1 and TRBJ2-2; TCRdb designates TRBD2, a call that cannot be tested without DNA. This CDR3 has 13 residues. Germline V gene data show CDR1 as KGHDR and CDR2 as SFDVKD. The CDR3 loop reads CAASEREFGELFF.

This chain uses TRBV20-1 with TRBJ2-4. Germline V gene sequence: CDR1 DFQATT, CDR2 SNEGSKA (reference sequence). CDR3 length equals 11 residues. CDR3 protein: CSARDLVVQYF.

The rearrangement joins TRBV18 to TRBJ2-2; TCRdb's assignment of TRBD2 cannot be checked, as there is no DNA. Germline lookup yields CDR1 KGHSH and CDR2 LQKENI. The CDR3 is 16 amino acids. Here the CDR3 reads CASSPPSGRGTGELFF. Full variable domain (remainder filled in from reference TRBV18 and TRBJ2-2): NAGVMQNPRHLVRRRGQEARLRCSPMKGHSHVYWYRQLPEEGLKFMVYLQKENIIDESGMPKERFSAEFPKEGPSILRIQQVVRGDSAAYFCASSPPSGRGTGELFFGEGSRLTVL.

CDR3 sequence: CASSQDGTSGSPDTQYF. The rearrangement uses TRBV3-1 and TRBJ2-3; TCRdb indicates TRBD2, and absent DNA this call remains unverified. CDR1 and CDR2 from the germline V gene are LGHDT and YNNKEL (reference sequence). The CDR3 spans 17 residues.

The CDR3 protein is CASSLRFDRDHEQYF. This chain links TRBV5-1 with TRBJ2-7; checking the TCRdb D call of TRBD1 is not possible without DNA. The CDR3 sequence is 15 residues long. The germline V gene has CDR1 SGHRS and CDR2 YFSETQ. The whole variable domain, filled in from reference TRBV5-1 and TRBJ2-7, reads KAGVTQTPRYLIKTRGQQVTLSCSPISGHRSVSWYQQTPGQGLQFLFEYFSETQRNKGNFPGRFSGRQFSNSRSEMNVSTLELGDSALYLCASSLRFDRDHEQYFGPGTRLTVT.